The clone carrying this TCR beta chain is categorized as medium-sized. Its antigen is unknown. The data were taken from a study of read filtering for tumor transcriptome and immune sequencing. Across the whole study: Whole-transcriptome libraries were prepared after DNase treatment. RNA-seq yielded only about 85 to 1273 TCR reads, IR-seq about 4 to 11 million.

In germline, CDR1 is SGHTA, CDR2 FQGNSA. The junction had 3 bases not matched to a gene; V was cut back by 5 bases and J by 1 base. The length of the CDR3 is 14 residues. From around 0.4 ug of RNA, a library with molecular barcoded alpha/delta and beta/gamma adaptors was made. TCRdb called the reads again in MiXCR, with one record for every CDR3 protein. Seen here are tens of thousands of distinct CDR3 sequences, about an eighth observed once, and the top ten hold 25% to 30%. Study-level points and caveats: About 81.9% of IR-seq clonotypes had one read, totaling approximately 4% of reads; RNA-seq: 74.6% and 44.6%.

Sequenced: a population of CD138-negative cells sorted from bone marrow. The V call is TRBV7-2, the J call TRBJ2-3; TRBD2 aligns across 7 bases. The receptor's source is a donor at least 40 years old with multiple myeloma. Here the CDR3 reads CASSRSGGTDTQYF. The CDR3 DNA sequence: TGTGCCAGCAGCAGGAGCGGGGGCACAGATACGCAGTATTTT.